Listed here is a single T cell receptor (beta chain). Its specificity is not known. The sample belongs to a study of T cell repertoires in cytomegalovirus infection. Study-wide background: CMV infection together with matching HLA type was indicated by public TCR beta signatures.

J was trimmed by 11 bases and V by 6 bases; bases with no gene match: 10. This CDR3 is built from 13 residues. Germline assignment: CDR1 MDHEN and CDR2 SYDVKM. Whole-study results and caveats: CMV carriers having the relevant HLA were flagged by cumulative public TCR beta family frequency. Ex vivo, HLA-C-restricted CMV-specific TCR beta clonotypes prevailed over the rest of the response.

TCRdb called the reads again in MiXCR, with one record for every CDR3 protein. The sample lists roughly 760,000 distinct CDR3 sequences; 35% were seen once. The sequenced sample was PBMCs. This receptor was taken from a human donor in good health (CMV status not recorded). Some clones in this sample may be carry-over from other donors' samples. The rearrangement links TRBV28 to TRBJ1-5; 7 positions match TRBD1. CDR3 sequence (DNA): TGTGCCAGCAGCCAGGGGGGACGGAGTACCCAGCATTTT. Its protein product is CASSQGGRSTQHF.